The clone carrying this TCR beta chain was seen a handful of times. The antigen remains undetermined. Trimming removed 0 bases at V and 4 bases at J, with 10 bases between. This CDR3 is built from 14 residues. Germline assignment: CDR1 SGHRS and CDR2 YFSETQ. The data originate from a study of T-cell reconstitution after alpha-beta-depleted transplantation in children. Broader study findings: One year post-transplant, T-cell counts and diversity were largely derived from T cells produced anew. After transplant, at about two months, alpha-beta T cells were reportedly derived from several hundred expanded graft clones. Some patients owed their high day-60 TCRbeta diversity to surviving recipient T cells and thymic progenitors.

Unique molecular identifiers were incorporated into the prepared TCRbeta library. TCRdb reanalysed the PCR reads using MiXCR and keeps one entry per CDR3 protein. Among about 900,000 distinct CDR3 sequences listed, roughly 29% were seen once. Material: PBMCs, mostly from graft donor cells, obtained 360 days after TCRalphabeta/CD19-depleted stem cell transplant. The receptor comes from a boy under three years old who had a stem cell transplant for SCID, so the T cells may come from the graft donor. The chain is built from TRBV5-1 and TRBJ1-1; D possibly corresponds to TRBD1 (6 bases). CDR3 loop: CASSLAVGATEAFF. As DNA, the CDR3 is TGCGCCAGCAGCTTGGCGGTGGGGGCCACTGAAGCTTTCTTT.